The entry below describes one TCR beta chain. This record comes from a study of cytomegalovirus exposure and HLA in healthy donors. Vbeta (60) and Jbeta (13) primers were used in the PCR. Per the study methods: A later analysis tallied 87 million or so unique TCR beta chains, around 12 million of them shared. The table came from immunoSEQ multiplex PCR; TCRdb's copy has only in-frame clones and leaves some out. V and J calls and clone size follow that table, whereas D and trimming were derived from the DNA. Here the sample spans 65,000 to 90,000 clones, around 80% being singletons. The germline V gene has CDR1 SGHRS and CDR2 YFSETQ. The CDR3 loop spans 15 amino acids. After removal of 0 bases from V and 10 bases from J, the junction contained 5 bases not matched to a gene.

The source is a man younger than 35 in good health and CMV-seronegative. Sequenced input: PBMCs. The gene calls are TRBV5-1 and TRBJ2-1; 12 bases are a match to TRBD2. The CDR3 sequence: CASSLGLAGVGEQFF. The CDR3 DNA reads as TGCGCCAGCAGCTTGGGACTAGCGGGAGTAGGGGAGCAGTTCTTC.